Reported below is one TCR beta chain. Its antigen is not known. The data belong to a study of CD8 T cells in ankylosing spondylitis. Overall study results and limits: Reported data indicate significant enrichment of disease-linked clones within matched ankylosing spondylitis synovial fluid. Among TCR beta sequences, a motif of fewer than 10 highly homologous variants appeared characteristic of ankylosing spondylitis blood. Some of the motif variants had earlier been found in reactive arthritis patients' fluid and blood.

A quantitative 5'-RACE method, one with molecular barcodes, was used to make TCR beta libraries. TCRdb reprocessed the 5' RACE reads via MiXCR and lists one record per CDR3 protein. The sample lists hundreds of thousands of distinct CDR3 sequences, roughly 18% occurring once. Trimming shortened V by 2 bases and J by 6 bases, and 7 bases separated the two germline ends. CDR1 is MNHNS, CDR2 SASEGT, per germline. The CDR3 has 13 amino acids. This clonotype was obtained from a male donor with ankylosing spondylitis. The J gene is TRBJ1-4, the V gene TRBV6-1; D gene ambiguous. The specimen sequenced was blood, either unsorted or a sorted T cell fraction (not recorded which). The CDR3 region has the DNA TGTGCCAGCAGTGAACCCATGGATGAAAAACTGTTTTTT. Amino acid sequence: CASSEPMDEKLFF.